One TCR beta chain is described in this entry. Its specificity is not known. Gene names and germline match the mouse. The read finishes 4 residues shy of the CDR3 end, and the germline J gene is used to complete it. The data originate from a study of CD8+ T cells in alopecia areata. General study points: Clonality was higher in lesional than normal scalp, especially in alopecia totalis/universalis.

Pooled cells of cutaneous lymph node origin were sorted on CD4, CD8alpha, NKG2D, NKG2ACE and other markers. RNA was isolated and reverse transcribed to cDNA, the sequencing template. The protocol was immunoSEQ multiplex PCR, while the TCRdb copy is restricted to in-frame clones and leaves out a portion. The sample has more than 250,000 clones, none seen only once. The ends lost 1 base at V and 0 bases at J; junction bases unmatched: 7. The germline V gene encodes CDR1 SNHLY and CDR2 FYNGKV (reference sequence). CDR3 size: 18 residues. Material for sequencing was CD4+ T cells sorted from a lymph node. The clonotype originates from a C3H/HeJ mouse with alopecia areata. The strain bears MHC haplotype H2-k. The V and J genes are TRBV3 and TRBJ2-1, with 9 bases matching TRBD2. The CDR3 is CASSLGTGGRNNYAEQFF. CDR3 bases read: TGTGCCAGCAGCTTAGGTACTGGGGGGAGGAATAACTATGCT.